One TCR beta chain is described in this entry. No antigen is known for it. Positive CCR7 selection of CD45RO-negative cells yielded the naive CD8 cells, and terminally differentiated effector memory CD45RA+ cells were excluded. This entry is derived from a study of shared clonotypes between healthy human individuals. As for the study in general: The study enrolled a couple of women and a few men aged 18 to 49. Findings of the study overall: Sampling included only blood; tissue repertoires likely differ.

Germline CDR1 reads PRHDT; CDR2 reads FYEKMQ (reference sequence). The CDR3 is 17 residues long. After removal of 4 bases from V and 0 bases from J, the junction contained 5 bases not matched to a gene. Deep-level settings were used for running the assay. Sorted-subset replicate PCRs used around 200 ng of genomic DNA. This amount corresponded to about 29,000 T cell genomes. Here immunoSEQ multiplex PCR was the method, and the copy in TCRdb shows in-frame clones only, minus some. The repertoire holds about 610,000 clones, 90% to 97% seen once, with 0.11% in the top ten. Specimen: naive CD8+ T cells sorted from blood. The J gene is TRBJ2-5, the V gene TRBV13, with 13 bases aligning to TRBD2. This receptor was obtained from a woman in her 30s in good health. CDR3 DNA: TGTGCCAGCAGCTCCGGACTAGCGGGAGACGACCAAGAGACCCAGTACTTC. Encoded protein: CASSSGLAGDDQETQYF.